Presented here are 21 T cell receptor beta chains from one specimen sequenced in a study of T cells in Graves' hyperthyroidism and ophthalmopathy. Template material for amplifying TCR beta CDR3 regions consisted of RNA transcripts. During a first-round RT-PCR of the TCR CDR3, the HTBI primer set was used. TCRdb re-derived calls from the multiplex PCR reads in MiXCR, one entry per CDR3 protein. The data show 300,000 to 450,000 distinct CDR3 sequences, more than 15% seen once. The sample consisted of blood. The receptors were sampled from a woman under 30 with Graves' hyperthyroidism that later progressed to Graves' ophthalmopathy.

The genes are TRBV6-1 and TRBJ2-2; TRBD2 matches 9 bases. Germline CDR1 and CDR2: MNHNS and SASEGT. V trimming: 7 bases; J trimming: 4 bases; junction bases outside the gene matches: 13. This CDR3 is built from 17 residues. The CDR3 DNA sequence: TGTGCCAGCACCTCCCCAAATTTAGCGGGAGTCACCGGGGAGCTGTTTTTT. Translating gives CASTSPNLAGVTGELFF.

This clonotype was recorded many times. CDR3 sequence (DNA): TGTGCCAGCAGCAGACTAAACCTCCGGGACAAGAACACCGGGGAGCTGTTTTTT. Amino acids: CASSRLNLRDKNTGELFF. The chain uses TRBV28 and TRBJ2-2; perhaps TRBD1 as D (6 bases). CDR1 MDHEN and CDR2 SYDVKM come from the germline V gene. V gave up 6 bases and J gave up 1 base, with 21 bases separating them. This CDR3 is built from 18 residues.

There are a few counts of this clonotype. This chain uses TRBV20-1 with TRBJ2-1, with 11 bases identical to TRBD2. Germline CDR1 and CDR2: DFQATT and SNEGSKA (reference sequence). The ends lost 1 base at V and 8 bases at J; junction bases unmatched: 10. The CDR3 runs to 16 residues. The CDR3 coding sequence is TGCAGTGCTAGAGCCCCCGGGACTAGCGGAGGCGATGAGCAGTTCTTC. It specifies CSARAPGTSGGDEQFF.

This clonotype was seen at least ten times. The chain has TRBV18 and TRBJ1-4, with D possibly matching TRBD1 (5 bases). V was shortened by 3 bases and J by 6 bases, with 17 bases between the two germline ends. Germline lookup yields CDR1 KGHSH and CDR2 LQKENI. There are 16 residues in the CDR3. CDR3 coding DNA: TGTGCCAGCTCACCTCGGATGGGGGTGGGACATGAAAAACTGTTTTTT. Protein: CASSPRMGVGHEKLFF.

CDR3 residues: CASSQEGWSSYNEQFF. The CDR3 coding sequence is TGTGCCAGCAGCCAAGAAGGATGGAGCTCCTACAATGAGCAGTTCTTC. The chain links TRBV4-2 to TRBJ2-1; D unclear. Per the germline V gene, CDR1 is LGHNA and CDR2 is YNFKEQ. The CDR3 runs 16 residues. The V and J ends lost 0 bases and 0 bases respectively, with 9 bases between them.

This clonotype was seen many times. This chain links TRBV5-1 with TRBJ2-2; 10 bases agree with TRBD2. The V gene end was trimmed by 4 bases and the J gene end by 2 bases; junction bases not matched to a gene: 2. The germline V gene has CDR1 SGHRS and CDR2 YFSETQ. This CDR3 region has 15 residues. Here the CDR3 DNA reads TGCGCCAGCAGCCGGACTAGCGGAAACACCGGGGAGCTGTTTTTT. This sequence encodes CASSRTSGNTGELFF.

At least ten counts were recorded for this clonotype. This sequence joins TRBV9 and TRBJ2-7; 12 nucleotides line up with TRBD2. This CDR3 has 14 residues. Germline loops: CDR1 SGDLS, CDR2 YYNGEE. With V trimmed by 3 bases and J by 6 bases, 4 bases remained unmatched. In DNA form, the CDR3 reads TGTGCCAGCAGCGACCGACTAGCGGGAGCCGAGCAGTACTTC. As protein: CASSDRLAGAEQYF.

This clonotype was found many times. The gene calls are TRBV28 and TRBJ1-6; D gene unclear. Trimming removed 3 bases from V and 8 bases from J, with 14 bases in between. The CDR3 covers 15 residues. CDR1 is MDHEN and CDR2 is SYDVKM in the germline V gene. As DNA, the CDR3 is TGTGCCAGCAGTTTCCCCTCAGCCCATCATTCACCCCTCCACTTT. Translating it yields CASSFPSAHHSPLHF.

Only a few counts were recorded for this clonotype. Here the CDR3 reads CASNSYTSYNSPLHF. In DNA, the CDR3 is TGTGCCAGCAATTCATATACCTCCTATAATTCACCCCTCCACTTT. V and J are TRBV27 and TRBJ1-6; D gene unclear. The CDR3 is 15 residues long. From germline, CDR1 is MNHEY and CDR2 SMNVEV (reference sequence). Trimming shortened V by 7 bases and J by 0 bases, and 10 bases separated the two germline ends.

V and J are TRBV9 and TRBJ2-5; perhaps TRBD1 as D (6 bases). Trimming shortened V by 2 bases and J by 4 bases, and 15 bases separated the two germline ends. The CDR3 has 15 residues. Germline values: CDR1 SGDLS, CDR2 YYNGEE. The DNA for the CDR3 is TGTGCCAGCAGCGTTTCGTGGACAGCAGGAGAGACCCAGTACTTC. It specifies CASSVSWTAGETQYF. Variable domain in full (rest from reference TRBV9 and TRBJ2-5): DSGVTQTPKHLITATGQRVTLRCSPRSGDLSVYWYQQSLDQGLQFLIQYYNGEERAKGNILERFSAQQFPDLHSELNLSSLELGDSALYFCASSVSWTAGETQYFGPGTRLLVL.

This clonotype was found many times. The CDR3 sequence is CASRGAEQYF. CDR3 bases: TGTGCCAGCAGAGGGGCCGAGCAGTACTTC. The V call is TRBV2, the J call TRBJ2-7, with a possible D match to TRBD1 (5 bases). Per the germline V gene, CDR1 is SNHLY and CDR2 is FYNNEI. The length of the CDR3 is 10 residues. V was clipped by 6 bases and J by 6 bases, with 6 bases between them.

This sequence joins TRBV11-2 and TRBJ1-2; the match to TRBD1 covers 8 bases. The trim removed 9 bases at V and 8 bases at J, leaving 14 bases unmatched. This CDR3 is 14 amino acids long. Germline CDR1 SGHAT, CDR2 FQNNGV. The CDR3 coding sequence is TGTGCCAGTAGCAACCCGGACAGGGTGTGGGGCTACACCTTC. The encoded protein is CASSNPDRVWGYTF.

This chain joins TRBV6-5 and TRBJ2-2, with TRBD2 as a possible D gene (5 bases). With 0 bases removed from V and 1 base from J, the gap between germline ends came to 15 bases. Germline CDR1 is MNHEY and CDR2 is SVGAGI. The CDR3 consists of 18 residues. The DNA of the CDR3 is TGTGCCAGCAGTTACTCGGCGGGCGGCCATGTGAACACCGGGGAGCTGTTTTTT. This gives the protein CASSYSAGGHVNTGELFF.

Ten or more counts support this clonotype. The V gene is TRBV30, the J gene TRBJ1-2; D might be TRBD1 (5 bases). CDR1 and CDR2 (germline): GTSNPN, SVGIG (reference sequence). This CDR3 has 10 amino acids. V lost 1 base, J lost 13 bases, and 10 bases lay in between. CDR3 residues: CAWSGGELTF. In DNA form, the CDR3 reads TGTGCCTGGAGTGGGGGGGAGCTCACCTTC.

This clonotype has at least ten counts. The chain is built from TRBV28 and TRBJ1-1; D possibly corresponds to TRBD1 (5 bases). Between the trimmed V and J ends, which lost 7 bases and 0 bases, there was a span of 12 bases. The CDR3 runs to 14 residues. The V gene's germline CDR1 is MDHEN and CDR2 SYDVKM. CDR3 DNA: TGTGCCAGCATTCCGATAGGGGTGAACACTGAAGCTTTCTTT. Protein: CASIPIGVNTEAFF.

This clonotype was observed many times. The rearrangement links TRBV28 to TRBJ1-2; D remains unclear. The CDR3 sequence is 13 residues long. CDR1 MDHEN and CDR2 SYDVKM come from the germline V gene. Trimming removed 6 bases from V and 5 bases from J, with 13 bases in between. CDR3 amino acids: CASRLTRQYGYTF. CDR3 bases: TGTGCCAGCAGACTGACACGCCAATATGGCTACACCTTC.

This clonotype was observed a few times. This rearrangement joins TRBV19 to TRBJ2-1; TRBD1 agrees at 8 bases. J was trimmed by 10 bases and V by 5 bases; bases with no gene match: 10. Per germline, CDR1 LNHDA and CDR2 SQIVND (reference sequence). The CDR3 is made up of 14 amino acids. The CDR3 sequence is CASSPQGAKAEQFF. Here the CDR3 DNA reads TGTGCCAGTAGTCCTCAGGGGGCGAAGGCGGAGCAGTTCTTC.

This clonotype appeared many times. This chain joins TRBV18 and TRBJ2-1, with 10 bases fitting TRBD2. This CDR3 spans 15 amino acids. Germline loops: CDR1 KGHSH, CDR2 LQKENI. With 3 bases clipped from V and 7 bases from J, the junction kept 6 bases outside the gene matches. CDR3 sequence reads: CASSPLAGVTNEQFF. The CDR3 region has the DNA TGTGCCAGCTCACCGCTAGCGGGAGTTACGAATGAGCAGTTCTTC.

A remark on this clonotype: A much larger clone is a single base away; this may be a read error. V gene TRBV20-1 combines with J gene TRBJ1-2; TRBD1 matches 8 bases. The CDR3 length is 14 residues. CDR1 DFQATT and CDR2 SNEGSKA come from the germline V gene (reference sequence). In nucleotides, the CDR3 is TGCAGTGTTCACACAGGGGGATCTAACTATGGCTACGCCTTC. The encoded protein is CSVHTGGSNYGYAF.

The rearrangement joins TRBV24-1 to TRBJ2-5, with D perhaps matching TRBD1 (6 bases). CDR1 and CDR2 from the germline V gene are KGHDR and SFDVKD. V was shortened by 4 bases and J by 2 bases, with 19 bases between the two germline ends. The CDR3 is made up of 17 amino acids. The CDR3 DNA is TGTGCCACCAGTGAGGTCCGGGACACTGCCCGTCAAGAGACCCAGTACTTC. It yields the protein CATSEVRDTARQETQYF.

This clonotype was recorded many times. The rearrangement joins TRBV29-1 to TRBJ2-1, with 9 nucleotides matching TRBD1. The junction had 15 bases not matched to a gene; V was cut back by 3 bases and J by 6 bases. This CDR3 spans 17 amino acids. The germline V gene encodes CDR1 SQVTM and CDR2 ANQGSEA. Here the CDR3 DNA reads TGCAGCGTTGACCGGACAGGGGAAGGGATGCTGGGCAATGAGCAGTTCTTC. This translates into CSVDRTGEGMLGNEQFF.